This T cell receptor (beta chain) was recorded in a study of blood T cell repertoires in COVID-19. CDR3 length: 13 amino acids. Clones were sequenced by immunoSEQ multiplex PCR, and TCRdb holds only the in-frame ones, with some missing. The sample holds roughly 160,000 clones, roughly 82% seen once. Recruitment covered about two dozen US areas and drew participants whose ages spanned roughly 18 to 100 years. This TCR came from a man aged 50 to 60 who had recovered from COVID-19. The chain has TRBV21-1 and TRBJ2-5; the table gives TRBD2 as D, unverified against the DNA. TRBV21-1 is annotated as a pseudogene. The sequenced sample was PBMCs or T cells enriched from blood (not recorded which). The CDR3 reads CASSKVRGETQYF. CDR3 in DNA: TGTGCCAGCAGCAAAGTCCGGGGAGAGACCCAGTACTTC.